These T cell receptor beta chains were read from a single sample in a study of chemoradiotherapy in HPV16-positive cancers. Here immunoSEQ multiplex PCR was the method, and the copy in TCRdb shows in-frame clones only, minus some. Altogether fewer than 30,000 clones are present, 90% to 95% being singletons, with the ten largest covering approximately 22%. The specimen comprised blood, sampled from a patient who underwent chemoradiotherapy. All receptors come from a human donor with HPV-associated anogenital cancer. Both conserved end residues are part of each CDR3. D genes are given only for firm matches. Not all rows give a size; the values are once, few, many and, for expanded clones, a class.

abundance: -; v_gene: TRBV5-1; d_gene: -; j_gene: TRBJ2-5; CDR3aa: CASSLSWTRGETQYF; CDR3nt: TGCGCCAGCAGCCTAAGTTGGACAAGGGGGGAGACCCAGTACTTC
abundance: -; v_gene: TRBV5-1; d_gene: -; j_gene: TRBJ1-1; CDR3aa: CASSSALDVTEAFF; CDR3nt: TGCGCCAGCAGTTCGGCCCTGGATGTGACTGAAGCTTTCTTT
abundance: -; v_gene: TRBV28; d_gene: -; j_gene: TRBJ1-2; CDR3aa: CASSLLVMSSEGTF; CDR3nt: TGTGCCAGCAGTTTATTGGTAATGTCGTCCGAAGGCACCTTC
abundance: -; v_gene: TRBV4-2; d_gene: -; j_gene: TRBJ2-3; CDR3aa: CASSQGDNTDTQYF; CDR3nt: TGTGCCAGCAGCCAGGGGGACAACACAGATACGCAGTATTTT
abundance: -; v_gene: TRBV5-1; d_gene: -; j_gene: TRBJ2-2; CDR3aa: CASSRFGGSTGELFF; CDR3nt: TGCGCCAGCAGCCGATTTGGGGGGAGCACCGGGGAGCTGTTTTTT
abundance: -; v_gene: TRBV27; d_gene: -; j_gene: TRBJ2-4; CDR3aa: CASSLSIGAGANIQYF; CDR3nt: TGTGCCAGCAGTTTATCGATCGGGGCCGGTGCAAACATTCAGTACTTC
abundance: -; v_gene: TRBV29-1; d_gene: -; j_gene: TRBJ2-3; CDR3aa: CSATLVTDTQYF; CDR3nt: TGCAGCGCGACGTTGGTCACAGATACGCAGTATTTT
abundance: -; v_gene: TRBV19; d_gene: TRBD2; j_gene: TRBJ2-1; CDR3aa: CASSWGGDYNEQFF; CDR3nt: TGTGCCAGTAGTTGGGGGGGGGATTACAATGAGCAGTTCTTC
abundance: few; v_gene: TRBV28; d_gene: -; j_gene: TRBJ2-5; CDR3aa: CASSFRRWGLQETQYF; CDR3nt: TGTGCCAGCAGTTTTCGGCGTTGGGGCCTCCAAGAGACCCAGTACTTC
abundance: -; v_gene: TRBV30; d_gene: -; j_gene: TRBJ2-1; CDR3aa: CAWSVGGSSYNEQFF; CDR3nt: TGTGCCTGGAGTGTAGGAGGGAGCTCCTACAATGAGCAGTTCTTC
abundance: -; v_gene: TRBV27; d_gene: TRBD1; j_gene: TRBJ1-1; CDR3aa: CASSALTGGGGTEAFF; CDR3nt: TGTGCCAGCAGTGCACTGACAGGGGGCGGAGGCACTGAAGCTTTCTTT
abundance: -; v_gene: TRBV11-2; d_gene: -; j_gene: TRBJ2-3; CDR3aa: CASSLDSASGTDTQYF; CDR3nt: TGTGCCAGCAGCTTAGATAGCGCTAGCGGCACAGATACGCAGTATTTT
abundance: -; v_gene: TRBV2; d_gene: -; j_gene: TRBJ2-7; CDR3aa: CASSVHEQYF; CDR3nt: TGTGCCAGCAGTGTACACGAGCAGTACTTC
abundance: -; v_gene: TRBV6-5; d_gene: -; j_gene: TRBJ1-2; CDR3aa: CASSYEGNYGYTF; CDR3nt: TGTGCCAGCAGTTACGAAGGGAACTATGGCTACACCTTC
abundance: -; v_gene: TRBV7-9; d_gene: TRBD1; j_gene: TRBJ2-2; CDR3aa: CASRDRANTGELFF; CDR3nt: TGTGCCAGCAGGGACAGGGCCAACACCGGGGAGCTGTTTTTT
abundance: -; v_gene: TRBV27; d_gene: -; j_gene: TRBJ2-3; CDR3aa: CASSPTTDTQYF; CDR3nt: TGTGCCAGCAGTCCGACCACAGATACGCAGTATTTT